The clone carrying this T cell receptor beta chain was observed a few times. Antigen unknown. MiXCR, applied by TCRdb to the RT-PCR reads, yields one record per CDR3 protein. The sample yields around 480,000 distinct CDR3 sequences, 16% seen once. The data stem from a study of response to subunit inactivated influenza vaccine. Study-wide results and caveats: Authors suggested that a seasonal influenza vaccination recruits few new T cells each time.

V shed 3 bases and J shed 4 bases, with 10 bases lying between them. CDR1 is DFQATT and CDR2 is SNEGSKA in the germline V gene (reference sequence). The CDR3 has 12 amino acids. The V gene is TRBV20-1, the J gene TRBJ2-7, with D possibly being TRBD2 (5 bases). The receptor comes from a man between 50 and 75 years old who received an inactivated influenza vaccine. The specimen was CD4+ T cells sorted from PBMCs, collected roughly 24 months after vaccination. The CDR3 region is CSASGNQYEQYF. Here the CDR3 DNA reads TGCAGTGCTAGCGGGAATCAATACGAGCAGTACTTC.